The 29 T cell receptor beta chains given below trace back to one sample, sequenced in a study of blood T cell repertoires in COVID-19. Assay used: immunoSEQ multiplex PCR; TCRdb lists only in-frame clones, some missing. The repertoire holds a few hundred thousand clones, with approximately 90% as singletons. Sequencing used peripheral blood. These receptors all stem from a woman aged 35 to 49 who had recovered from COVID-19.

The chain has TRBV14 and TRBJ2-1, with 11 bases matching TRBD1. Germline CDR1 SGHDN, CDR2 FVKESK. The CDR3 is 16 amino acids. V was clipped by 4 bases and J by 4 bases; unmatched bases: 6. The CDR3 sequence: CASSPSRDRGYNEQFF. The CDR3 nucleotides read TGTGCCAGCAGCCCGTCCCGGGACAGGGGGTACAATGAGCAGTTCTTC.

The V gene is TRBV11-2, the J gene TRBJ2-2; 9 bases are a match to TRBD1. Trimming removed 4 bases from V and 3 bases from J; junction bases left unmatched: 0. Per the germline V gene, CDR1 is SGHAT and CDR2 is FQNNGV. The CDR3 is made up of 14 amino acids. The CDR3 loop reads CASSWDRDTGELFF. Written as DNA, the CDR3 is TGTGCCAGCAGCTGGGACAGGGACACCGGGGAGCTGTTTTTT.

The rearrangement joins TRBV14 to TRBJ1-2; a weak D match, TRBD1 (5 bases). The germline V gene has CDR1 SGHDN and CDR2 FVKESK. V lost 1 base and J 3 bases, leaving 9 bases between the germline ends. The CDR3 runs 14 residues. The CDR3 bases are TGTGCCAGCAGCCAAGGGGGCAGGGACTATGGCTACACCTTC. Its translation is CASSQGGRDYGYTF.

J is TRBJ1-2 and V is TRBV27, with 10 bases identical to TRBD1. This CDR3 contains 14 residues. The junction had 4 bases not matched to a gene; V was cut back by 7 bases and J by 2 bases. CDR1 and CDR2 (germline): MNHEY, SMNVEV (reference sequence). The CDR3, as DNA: TGTGCCAGCACGGGGACAGGGGAAAACTATGGCTACACCTTC. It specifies CASTGTGENYGYTF.

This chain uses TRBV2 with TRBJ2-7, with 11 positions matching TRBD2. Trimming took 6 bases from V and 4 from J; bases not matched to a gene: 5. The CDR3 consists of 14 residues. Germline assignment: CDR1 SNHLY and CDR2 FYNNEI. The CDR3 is CASRATSGVYEQYF. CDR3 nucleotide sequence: TGTGCCAGCAGGGCGACTAGCGGGGTGTACGAGCAGTACTTC.

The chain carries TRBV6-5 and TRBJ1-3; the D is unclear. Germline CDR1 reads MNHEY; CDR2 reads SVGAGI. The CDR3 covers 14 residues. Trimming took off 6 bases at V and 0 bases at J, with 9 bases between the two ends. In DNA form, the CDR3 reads TGTGCCAGCAGCCCCGGAGGCTCTGGAAACACCATATATTTT. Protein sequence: CASSPGGSGNTIYF.

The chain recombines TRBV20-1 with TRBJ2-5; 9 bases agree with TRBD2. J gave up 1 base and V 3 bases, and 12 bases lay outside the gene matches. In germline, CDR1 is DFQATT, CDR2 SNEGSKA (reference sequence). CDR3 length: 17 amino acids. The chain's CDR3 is CSASPWGASGTQETQYF. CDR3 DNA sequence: TGCAGTGCTAGTCCATGGGGGGCTAGCGGGACCCAAGAGACCCAGTACTTC.

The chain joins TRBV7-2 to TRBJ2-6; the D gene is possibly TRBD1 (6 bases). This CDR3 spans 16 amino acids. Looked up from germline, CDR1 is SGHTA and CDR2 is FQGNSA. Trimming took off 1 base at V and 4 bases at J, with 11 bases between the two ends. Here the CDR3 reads CASSLGTGRGANVLTF. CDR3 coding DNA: TGTGCCAGCAGCTTAGGTACAGGGCGCGGGGCCAACGTCCTGACTTTC. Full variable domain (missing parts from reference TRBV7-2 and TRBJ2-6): GAGVSQSPSNKVTEKGKDVELRCDPISGHTALYWYRQSLGQGLEFLIYFQGNSAPDKSGLPSDRFSAERTGGSVSTLTIQRTQQEDSAVYLCASSLGTGRGANVLTFGAGSRLTVL.

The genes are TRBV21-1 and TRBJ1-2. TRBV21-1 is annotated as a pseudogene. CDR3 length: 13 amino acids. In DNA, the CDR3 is TGTGCCAGCAGTAAGGGAGGGTCCTATGGCTACACCTTC. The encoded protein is CASSKGGSYGYTF.

CDR3 residues: CASSVGGLAGVTQYF. CDR3 DNA: TGTGCCAGCAGCGTAGGTGGGCTAGCGGGAGTGACCCAGTACTTC. J is TRBJ2-5 and V is TRBV9; 10 bases match TRBD2. The J segment lost 7 bases and the V segment lost 0 bases, leaving 6 bases of the junction unmatched. This CDR3 is built from 15 residues. Germline V gene lookup returns CDR1 SGDLS and CDR2 YYNGEE.

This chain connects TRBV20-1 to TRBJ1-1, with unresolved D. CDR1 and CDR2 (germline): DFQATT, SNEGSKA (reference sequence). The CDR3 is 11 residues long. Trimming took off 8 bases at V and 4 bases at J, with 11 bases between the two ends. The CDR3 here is CSPRAVTEAFF. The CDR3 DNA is TGCAGTCCGAGGGCGGTCACTGAAGCTTTCTTT.

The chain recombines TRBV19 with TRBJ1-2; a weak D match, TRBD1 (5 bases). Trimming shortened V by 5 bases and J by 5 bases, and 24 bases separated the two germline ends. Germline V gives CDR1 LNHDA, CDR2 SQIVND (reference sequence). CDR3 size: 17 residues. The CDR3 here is CASSPTHVGRSSYGYTF. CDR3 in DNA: TGTGCCAGTAGTCCAACCCACGTGGGGCGATCTTCTTATGGCTACACCTTC.

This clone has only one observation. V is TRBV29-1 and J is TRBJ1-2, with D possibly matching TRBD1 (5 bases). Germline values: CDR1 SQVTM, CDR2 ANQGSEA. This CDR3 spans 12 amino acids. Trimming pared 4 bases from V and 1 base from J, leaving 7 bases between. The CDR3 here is CSVGGSNYGYTF. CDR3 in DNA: TGCAGCGTTGGGGGCAGTAACTATGGCTACACCTTC. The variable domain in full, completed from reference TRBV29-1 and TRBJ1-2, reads SAVISQKPSRDICQRGTSLTIQCQVDSQVTMMFWYRQQPGQSLTLIATANQGSEATYESGFVIDKFPISRPNLTFSTLTVSNMSPEDSSIYLCSVGGSNYGYTFGSGTRLTVV.

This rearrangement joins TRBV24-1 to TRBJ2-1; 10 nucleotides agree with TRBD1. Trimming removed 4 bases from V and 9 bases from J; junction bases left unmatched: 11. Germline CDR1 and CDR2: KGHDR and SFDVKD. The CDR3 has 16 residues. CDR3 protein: CATSEPTGGAVFEQFF. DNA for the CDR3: TGTGCCACCAGTGAGCCGACAGGGGGCGCGGTTTTTGAGCAGTTCTTC.

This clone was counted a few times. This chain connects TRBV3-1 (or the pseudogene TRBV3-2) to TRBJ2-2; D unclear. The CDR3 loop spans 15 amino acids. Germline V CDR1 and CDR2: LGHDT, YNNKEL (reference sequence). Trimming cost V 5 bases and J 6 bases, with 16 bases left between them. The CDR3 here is CASSLRGTRPGELFF. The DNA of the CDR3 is TGTGCCAGCAGCTTACGCGGTACCCGCCCCGGGGAGCTGTTTTTT.

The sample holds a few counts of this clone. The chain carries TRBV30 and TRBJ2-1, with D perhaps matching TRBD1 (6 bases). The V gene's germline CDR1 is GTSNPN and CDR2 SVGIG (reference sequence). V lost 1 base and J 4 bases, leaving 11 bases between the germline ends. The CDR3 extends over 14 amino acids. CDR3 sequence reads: CAWSGERGYNEQFF. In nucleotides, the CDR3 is TGTGCCTGGAGTGGGGAGAGGGGGTACAATGAGCAGTTCTTC.

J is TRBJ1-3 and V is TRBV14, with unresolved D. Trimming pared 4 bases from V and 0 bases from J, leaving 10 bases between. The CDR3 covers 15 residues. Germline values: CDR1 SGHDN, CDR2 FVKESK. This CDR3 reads CASSRRLSSGNTIYF. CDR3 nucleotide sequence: TGTGCCAGCAGCCGCCGACTGAGCTCTGGAAACACCATATATTTT.

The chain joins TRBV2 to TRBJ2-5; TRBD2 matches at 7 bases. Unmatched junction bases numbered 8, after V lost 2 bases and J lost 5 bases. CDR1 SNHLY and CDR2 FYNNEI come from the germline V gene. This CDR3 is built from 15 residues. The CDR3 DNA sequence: TGTGCCAGCAGTGAACCAGGACTAGGAGGGGAGACCCAGTACTTC. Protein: CASSEPGLGGETQYF.

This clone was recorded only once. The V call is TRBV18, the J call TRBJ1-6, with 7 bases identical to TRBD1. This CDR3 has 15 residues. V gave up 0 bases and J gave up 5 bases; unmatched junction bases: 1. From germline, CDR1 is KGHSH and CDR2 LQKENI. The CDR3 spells CASSPPGTDNSPLHF. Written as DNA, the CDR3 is TGTGCCAGCTCACCACCGGGGACAGATAATTCACCCCTCCACTTT. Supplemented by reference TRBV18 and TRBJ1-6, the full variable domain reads NAGVMQNPRHLVRRRGQEARLRCSPMKGHSHVYWYRQLPEEGLKFMVYLQKENIIDESGMPKERFSAEFPKEGPSILRIQQVVRGDSAAYFCASSPPGTDNSPLHFGNGTRLTVT.

CDR3 nucleotides: TGTGCCAGCAGTTACTCGACTACTGACACCGGGGAGCTGTTTTTT. The encoded protein is CASSYSTTDTGELFF. The chain has TRBV6-5 and TRBJ2-2, with a weak D call TRBD2 (5 bases). The V gene lost 0 bases and the J gene lost 3 bases, with 8 bases spanning the gap. Germline CDR1 MNHEY, CDR2 SVGAGI. The CDR3 loop spans 15 amino acids.

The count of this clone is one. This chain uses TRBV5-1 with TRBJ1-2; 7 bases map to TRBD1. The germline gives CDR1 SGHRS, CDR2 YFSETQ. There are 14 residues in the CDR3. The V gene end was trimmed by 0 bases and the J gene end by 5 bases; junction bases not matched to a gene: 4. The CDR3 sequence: CASSLGRGEYGYTF. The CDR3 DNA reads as TGCGCCAGCAGCTTGGGCAGGGGGGAGTATGGCTACACCTTC.

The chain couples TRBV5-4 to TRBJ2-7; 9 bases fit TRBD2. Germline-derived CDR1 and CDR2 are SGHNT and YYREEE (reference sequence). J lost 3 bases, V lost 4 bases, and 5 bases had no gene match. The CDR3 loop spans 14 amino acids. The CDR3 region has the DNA TGTGCCAGCAGCACTGCGGGAGGGGGCTACGAGCAGTACTTC. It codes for CASSTAGGGYEQYF. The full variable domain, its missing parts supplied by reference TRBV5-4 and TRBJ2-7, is ETGVTQSPTHLIKTRGQQVTLRCSSQSGHNTVSWYQQALGQGPQFIFQYYREEENGRGNFPPRFSGLQFPNYSSELNVNALELDDSALYLCASSTAGGGYEQYFGPGTRLTVT.

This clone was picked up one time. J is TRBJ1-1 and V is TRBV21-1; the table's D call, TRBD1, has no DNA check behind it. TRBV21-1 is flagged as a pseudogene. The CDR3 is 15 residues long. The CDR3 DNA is TGTGCCAGCAGCCTGGACAGGGGAGGGAACACTGAAGCTTTCTTT. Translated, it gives CASSLDRGGNTEAFF.

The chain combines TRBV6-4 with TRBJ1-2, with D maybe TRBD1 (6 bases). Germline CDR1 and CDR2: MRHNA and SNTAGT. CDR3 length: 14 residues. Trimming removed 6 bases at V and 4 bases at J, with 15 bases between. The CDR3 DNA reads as TGTGCCAGCAGCCCGGGGGGGGGCGGCTATGGCTACACCTTC. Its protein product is CASSPGGGGYGYTF.

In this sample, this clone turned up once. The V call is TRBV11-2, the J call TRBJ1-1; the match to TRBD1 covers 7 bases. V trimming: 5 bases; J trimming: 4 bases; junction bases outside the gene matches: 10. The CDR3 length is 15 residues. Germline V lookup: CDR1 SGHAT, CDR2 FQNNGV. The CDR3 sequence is CASSPRQGMGTEAFF. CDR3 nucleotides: TGTGCCAGCAGCCCCCGACAGGGTATGGGCACTGAAGCTTTCTTT.

This CDR3 reads CASSLDRVSGNTIYF. CDR3 DNA sequence: TGTGCCAGCAGCTTAGATCGGGTCTCTGGAAACACCATATATTTT. This sequence joins TRBV11-2 and TRBJ1-3; D call uncertain. The V gene's germline CDR1 is SGHAT and CDR2 FQNNGV. This CDR3 contains 15 residues. The V gene lost 0 bases and the J gene lost 0 bases, with 6 bases spanning the gap.

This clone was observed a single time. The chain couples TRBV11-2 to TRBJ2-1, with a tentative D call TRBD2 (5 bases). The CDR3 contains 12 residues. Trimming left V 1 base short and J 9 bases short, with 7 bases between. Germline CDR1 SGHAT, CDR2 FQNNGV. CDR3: CASSLGAGEQFF. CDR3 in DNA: TGTGCCAGCAGCTTAGGCGCGGGTGAGCAGTTCTTC.

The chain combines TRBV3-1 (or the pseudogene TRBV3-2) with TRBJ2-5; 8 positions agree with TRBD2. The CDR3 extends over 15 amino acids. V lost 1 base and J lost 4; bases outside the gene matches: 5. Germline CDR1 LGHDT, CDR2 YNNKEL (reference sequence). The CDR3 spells CASSQVRGRRETQYF. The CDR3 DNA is TGTGCCAGCAGCCAAGTCCGCGGGAGGAGAGAGACCCAGTACTTC.

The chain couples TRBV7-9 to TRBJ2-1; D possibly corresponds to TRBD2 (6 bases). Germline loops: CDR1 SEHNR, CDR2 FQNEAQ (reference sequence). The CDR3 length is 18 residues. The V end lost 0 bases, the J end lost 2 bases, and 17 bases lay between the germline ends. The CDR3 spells CASSLATGWGVAYNEQFF. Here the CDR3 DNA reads TGTGCCAGCAGCTTAGCGACCGGTTGGGGGGTGGCCTACAATGAGCAGTTCTTC. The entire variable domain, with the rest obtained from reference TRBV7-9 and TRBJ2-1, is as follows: DTGVSQNPRHKITKRGQNVTFRCDPISEHNRLYWYRQTLGQGPEFLTYFQNEAQLEKSRLLSDRFSAERPKGSFSTLEIQRTEQGDSAMYLCASSLATGWGVAYNEQFFGPGTRLTVL.